Below, 20 T cell receptor beta chains from the same sample are listed, as sequenced in a study of T cells after yellow fever vaccination. TCRdb itself ran the 5' RACE reads through MiXCR, one entry per CDR3 protein. The table records 500,000 to 650,000 distinct CDR3 sequences, approximately 13% of them present only once. The sample was PBMCs, taken on the day of the yellow fever booster vaccination. These receptors originate from a man under 40 who received the YFV17D yellow fever vaccine.

V and J are TRBV4-2 and TRBJ2-1; D is possibly TRBD2 (6 bases). V was cut by 4 bases and J by 8 bases, with 18 bases left in between. Germline V CDR1 and CDR2: LGHNA, YNFKEQ. The CDR3 sequence is 15 residues long. The CDR3 DNA reads as TGTGCCAGCAGCCTCCAGGAGAAGGGAGGCTATGAGCAGTTCTTC. It encodes CASSLQEKGGYEQFF.

This clonotype has just a few counts. V is TRBV10-3 and J is TRBJ2-5; 11 bases are a match to TRBD2. The CDR3 totals 16 residues. The junction had 5 bases not matched to a gene; V was cut back by 3 bases and J by 2 bases. Germline CDR1 ENHRY, CDR2 SYGVKD. CDR3 bases: TGTGCCATCAGTGACACTAGCGGGAGTGGACAAGAGACCCAGTACTTC. Amino acid sequence: CAISDTSGSGQETQYF.

In this sample, this clonotype turned up a few times. The rearrangement joins TRBV7-8 to TRBJ2-1; D possibly corresponds to TRBD2 (6 bases). CDR1 is SGHVS and CDR2 is FQNEAQ in the germline V gene. This CDR3 has 14 residues. V lost 1 base and J 8 bases, leaving 12 bases between the germline ends. Here the CDR3 reads CASSLVGGVDEQFF. The CDR3, as DNA: TGTGCCAGCAGCTTAGTGGGAGGAGTGGATGAGCAGTTCTTC.

The chain links TRBV7-2 to TRBJ2-5, with a possible D match to TRBD1 (6 bases). CDR3 size: 14 residues. V was pared by 5 bases and J by 4 bases, with 14 bases between. Germline V CDR1 and CDR2: SGHTA, FQGNSA. CDR3 DNA sequence: TGTGCCAGCAGCCTGGGGACACCTGTAGAGACCCAGTACTTC. Encoded protein: CASSLGTPVETQYF.

The chain uses TRBV28 and TRBJ2-7, with a tentative D call TRBD2 (6 bases). V dropped 8 bases and J dropped 2 bases, with 13 bases sitting between them. Per germline, CDR1 MDHEN and CDR2 SYDVKM. The CDR3 sequence is 13 residues long. The CDR3 reads CASGFSGPYEQYF. CDR3 nucleotides: TGTGCCAGCGGATTTAGCGGTCCCTACGAGCAGTACTTC.

V is TRBV4-3 and J is TRBJ1-2; D unclear. The length of the CDR3 is 14 residues. Germline values: CDR1 LGHNA, CDR2 YSLEER. V dropped 1 base and J dropped 5 bases, with 11 bases sitting between them. The CDR3 spells CASSQGGVGYGYTF. CDR3 nucleotide sequence: TGCGCCAGCAGCCAAGGTGGGGTTGGTTATGGCTACACCTTC.

This clonotype was seen many times. The CDR3 nucleotides read TGTGCCAGCAGCCCCCCCCGCCGGACGAACACCGGGGAGCTGTTTTTT. Encoded protein: CASSPPRRTNTGELFF. The chain uses TRBV7-2 and TRBJ2-2; D remains ambiguous. The V gene lost 5 bases and the J gene lost 0 bases, with 13 bases spanning the gap. This CDR3 is built from 16 residues. Germline V CDR1 and CDR2: SGHTA, FQGNSA. Using reference TRBV7-2 and TRBJ2-2 for the parts outside the CDR3, the full variable domain is GAGVSQSPSNKVTEKGKDVELRCDPISGHTALYWYRQSLGQGLEFLIYFQGNSAPDKSGLPSDRFSAERTGGSVSTLTIQRTQQEDSAVYLCASSPPRRTNTGELFFGEGSRLTVL.

The genes are TRBV7-2 and TRBJ2-7; D is unresolved. Germline CDR1 SGHTA, CDR2 FQGNSA. V was pared by 5 bases and J by 0 bases, with 17 bases between. The CDR3 runs to 16 residues. CDR3: CASSPTLWTYSYEQYF. As DNA, the CDR3 is TGTGCCAGCAGCCCCACCTTATGGACGTACTCCTACGAGCAGTACTTC.

This clonotype appeared once. The chain recombines TRBV7-6 with TRBJ2-1; D not certain. CDR1 and CDR2 (germline): SGHVS, FNYEAQ. V was trimmed by 1 base and J by 8 bases, leaving 15 bases between them. This CDR3 is built from 15 residues. The CDR3 nucleotides are TGTGCCAGCAGCTTAGAGAGGACGGTGTTGGATGAGCAGTTCTTC. This sequence encodes CASSLERTVLDEQFF.

CDR3 in DNA: TGTGCCAGCAGTCTCTGGACACCTGGGGATACGCAGTATTTT. Translating it yields CASSLWTPGDTQYF. This chain uses TRBV28 with TRBJ2-3, with a weak D call TRBD1 (5 bases). The V end was cut by 5 bases, the J end by 6 bases, with 15 bases between. CDR3 length: 14 amino acids. Per the germline V gene, CDR1 is MDHEN and CDR2 is SYDVKM. The entire variable domain, with the rest obtained from reference TRBV28 and TRBJ2-3, is as follows: DVKVTQSSRYLVKRTGEKVFLECVQDMDHENMFWYRQDPGLGLRLIYFSYDVKMKEKGDIPEGYSVSREKKERFSLILESASTNQTSMYLCASSLWTPGDTQYFGPGTRLTVL.

The chain is built from TRBV20-1 and TRBJ2-3; no firm D call. Per germline, CDR1 DFQATT and CDR2 SNEGSKA (reference sequence). Trimming took 2 bases from V and 2 from J, leaving 2 bases between them. The CDR3 totals 11 residues. In DNA form, the CDR3 reads TGCAGTGCTAGATACACAGATACGCAGTATTTT. It specifies CSARYTDTQYF.

This chain joins TRBV6-1 and TRBJ2-3; TRBD2 aligns across 9 bases. CDR3 size: 15 residues. V lost 6 bases, J lost 0 bases, and 4 bases stayed unmatched. Germline CDR1 is MNHNS and CDR2 is SASEGT. For the CDR3, the DNA is TGTGCCAGCAGCGACGCGGGAGGGAGCACAGATACGCAGTATTTT. Its protein is CASSDAGGSTDTQYF.

The chain couples TRBV5-1 to TRBJ2-7; TRBD2 matches at 11 bases. CDR3 length: 15 residues. Germline assignment: CDR1 SGHRS and CDR2 YFSETQ. Unmatched junction bases numbered 5, after V lost 3 bases and J lost 3 bases. The CDR3 protein is CASSSLAGGHYEQYF. CDR3 DNA sequence: TGCGCCAGCAGCTCCTTAGCGGGAGGGCACTACGAGCAGTACTTC.

Only a few counts were recorded for this clonotype. The chain combines TRBV28 with TRBJ1-1; no reliable D call. Trimming stripped 5 bases from V and 4 bases from J, with 8 bases between. Germline-derived CDR1 and CDR2 are MDHEN and SYDVKM. The CDR3 consists of 12 residues. This CDR3 reads CASSTTLTEAFF. CDR3 DNA sequence: TGTGCCAGCAGTACGACCCTCACTGAAGCTTTCTTT.

This clonotype was seen only a few times. For the CDR3, the DNA is TGTGCCAGACTTCCGTGTTTCTACGAGCAGTACTTC. Translated: CARLPCFYEQYF. This rearrangement joins TRBV14 to TRBJ2-7; D not resolved. The V and J ends lost 9 bases and 3 bases respectively, with 12 bases between them. Looked up from germline, CDR1 is SGHDN and CDR2 is FVKESK. This CDR3 comprises 12 residues.

Remarks on this clonotype: One end of the junction is discordant with germline, which a read error may explain. The CDR3 coding sequence is TGTGCCAGCAGAGAAGGGGGGCCGGGGAACGAGCAGTACTTC. This encodes CASREGGPGNEQYF. This chain connects TRBV6-1 to TRBJ2-7; TRBD1 or TRBD2 may be the D gene (6 bases each). The CDR3 has 14 residues. Germline loops: CDR1 MNHNS, CDR2 SASEGT.

This clonotype appeared a few times. V and J are TRBV28 and TRBJ2-7, with no clear D. The CDR3 is 14 residues long. V lost 4 bases and J 0 bases, leaving 10 bases between the germline ends. CDR1 and CDR2 from the germline V gene are MDHEN and SYDVKM. This CDR3 is CASSSPGTSYEQYF. The DNA of the CDR3 is TGTGCCAGCAGTTCCCCGGGCACCTCCTACGAGCAGTACTTC.

This clonotype was detected a few times. This chain uses TRBV11-2 with TRBJ2-3; 9 bases map to TRBD2. Germline V lookup: CDR1 SGHAT, CDR2 FQNNGV. CDR3 length: 18 residues. Trimming cost V 5 bases and J 2 bases; bases outside gene matches: 14. The CDR3 bases are TGTGCCAGCAGCAAACGGGGAACTAGCGGGCTGGTCACAGATACGCAGTATTTT. This codes for CASSKRGTSGLVTDTQYF.

This clonotype was seen more than once but under ten times. This rearrangement joins TRBV6-5 to TRBJ1-6; D may be TRBD1 (5 bases). The CDR3 is 15 residues long. The germline V gene has CDR1 MNHEY and CDR2 SVGAGI. V lost 4 bases and J 1 base, leaving 8 bases between the germline ends. The CDR3 DNA sequence: TGTGCCAGCAGTTTCCAGGGTTCCTATAATTCACCCCTCCACTTT. Protein: CASSFQGSYNSPLHF.

The chain joins TRBV4-3 to TRBJ2-1, with 7 nucleotides matching TRBD2. The germline V gene has CDR1 LGHNA and CDR2 YSLEER. This CDR3 is 18 amino acids long. After removal of 4 bases from V and 8 bases from J, the junction contained 20 bases not matched to a gene. CDR3 sequence: CASSPSKMGGRAPHEQFF. The CDR3 DNA sequence: TGCGCCAGCAGCCCCTCAAAGATGGGTGGGAGGGCCCCCCATGAGCAGTTCTTC.